The clone carrying this T cell receptor (beta chain) was found many times. Its antigen is currently unknown. Stability of Graves' hyperthyroidism was defined as absent ophthalmopathy progression within 18 months. With a duration under 2 months, the hyperthyroidism was newly diagnosed in patients aged 18 to 65. These data originate in a study of T cells in Graves' hyperthyroidism and ophthalmopathy. Deletions cut 1 base from V and 5 bases from J, with 17 bases between. Per germline, CDR1 DFQATT and CDR2 SNEGSKA (reference sequence). The length of the CDR3 is 15 residues. Whole-study findings and limits: Most thyroid clonotypes expanded above 0.001 were also detected in blood.

From RNA transcripts, TCR beta CDR3 regions were amplified. The TCR CDR3 was amplified in a first-round RT-PCR using the HTBI primer set. TCRdb ran MiXCR on the multiplex PCR reads and lists one entry per CDR3 protein. The data contain fewer than 700,000 distinct CDR3 sequences, 15% to 20% of them seen just once; the ten biggest clones take up 3.8%. The TCR was taken from a young woman with Graves' hyperthyroidism. The J gene is TRBJ2-5, the V gene TRBV20-1, with D possibly called TRBD1 or TRBD2 (5 bases each). The sample was blood. The CDR3 DNA reads TGCAGTGCTAGAGCCACCGGGACGTCAGGCGAGACCCAGTACTTC. Protein sequence: CSARATGTSGETQYF.